This T cell receptor beta chain originates from a study of cytomegalovirus exposure and HLA in healthy donors. Whole-study context: An earlier analysis identified 117 million unique TCR beta sequences in 150 million to 200 million T cells.

Study-wide results and caveats: HLA restriction was apparent for most CMV-associated TCR beta chains in a later analysis. The authors listed over 150 TCR beta chains as cytomegalovirus-associated.

Primers for the PCR totalled 60 Vbeta and 13 Jbeta. Assay used: immunoSEQ multiplex PCR; TCRdb lists only in-frame clones, some missing. The table lists around 130,000 clones, about two thirds of them singletons, with around 2.7% in the top ten. As regards this clone: The antigen remains undetermined.

This CDR3 has 15 amino acids. V dropped 0 bases and J dropped 3 bases, with 9 bases sitting between them. Germline CDR1 SGDLS, CDR2 YYNGEE. This sequence originates from a woman aged 60 to 75 in good health and CMV-seropositive. What was sequenced was PBMCs. The chain combines TRBV9 with TRBJ2-2; a possible D gene is TRBD1 (6 bases). This CDR3 reads CASSVDPGDTGELFF. In DNA form, the CDR3 reads TGTGCCAGCAGCGTAGATCCAGGGGACACCGGGGAGCTGTTTTTT.